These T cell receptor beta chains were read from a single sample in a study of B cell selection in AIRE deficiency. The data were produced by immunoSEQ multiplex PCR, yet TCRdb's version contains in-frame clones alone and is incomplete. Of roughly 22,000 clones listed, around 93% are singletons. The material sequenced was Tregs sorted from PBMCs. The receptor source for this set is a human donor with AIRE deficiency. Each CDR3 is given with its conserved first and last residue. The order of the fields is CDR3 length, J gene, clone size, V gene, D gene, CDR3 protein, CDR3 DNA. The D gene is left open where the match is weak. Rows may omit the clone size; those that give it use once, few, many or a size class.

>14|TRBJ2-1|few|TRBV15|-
CATRFRGSYNEQFF
TGTGCCACCAGATTCCGGGGGTCCTACAATGAGCAGTTCTTC
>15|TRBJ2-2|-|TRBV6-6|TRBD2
CATQRGLAGPGELFF
TGTGCCACTCAGAGGGGACTAGCGGGACCCGGGGAGCTGTTTTTT
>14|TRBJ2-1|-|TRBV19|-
CASKAQGSYNEQFF
TGTGCCAGTAAGGCTCAGGGCTCCTACAATGAGCAGTTCTTC
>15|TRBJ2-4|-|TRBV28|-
CASTTGGLAKNIQYF
TGTGCCAGCACCACCGGGGGCCTAGCCAAAAACATTCAGTACTTC
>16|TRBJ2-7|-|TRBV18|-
CASSPFRGDSSYEQYF
TGTGCCAGCTCACCATTCAGGGGCGATAGCTCCTACGAGCAGTACTTC
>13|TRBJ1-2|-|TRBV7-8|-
CASSRALDYGYTF
TGTGCCAGCAGCCGAGCATTAGACTATGGCTACACCTTC
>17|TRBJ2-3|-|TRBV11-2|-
CASSLTPGASGTDTQYF
TGTGCCAGCAGCTTAACCCCGGGTGCTAGCGGCACAGATACGCAGTATTTT
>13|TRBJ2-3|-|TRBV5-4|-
CASSLAGQRTQYF
TGTGCCAGCAGCTTGGCGGGGCAGAGAACGCAGTATTTT
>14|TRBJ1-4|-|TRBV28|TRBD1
CASSFQRGLEKLFF
TGTGCCAGCAGTTTCCAGAGGGGGCTTGAAAAACTGTTTTTT
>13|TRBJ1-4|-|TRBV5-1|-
CASSLDNNEKLFF
TGCGCCAGCAGCTTGGATAACAATGAAAAACTGTTTTTT
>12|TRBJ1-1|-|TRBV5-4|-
CASSLEGIEAFF
TGTGCCAGCAGCTTGGAAGGAATAGAAGCTTTCTTT
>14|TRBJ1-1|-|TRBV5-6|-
CASITSGRDTEAFF
TGTGCCAGCATCACTTCAGGGAGGGACACTGAAGCTTTCTTT
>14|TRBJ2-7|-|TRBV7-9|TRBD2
CASSLSSGIHEQYF
TGTGCCAGCAGCTTATCTAGCGGGATCCACGAGCAGTACTTC
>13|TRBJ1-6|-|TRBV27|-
CASSEGVGSPLHF
TGTGCCAGCAGTGAGGGGGTAGGTTCACCCCTCCACTTT
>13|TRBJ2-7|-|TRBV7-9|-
CASSIPGRNEQYF
TGTGCCAGCAGCATTCCGGGCCGCAACGAGCAGTACTTC
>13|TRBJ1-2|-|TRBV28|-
CASSLWGLLDYTF
TGTGCCAGCAGTTTATGGGGCCTACTGGACTACACCTTC
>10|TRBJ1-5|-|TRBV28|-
CASSTKPQHF
TGTGCCAGCAGTACGAAGCCCCAGCATTTT
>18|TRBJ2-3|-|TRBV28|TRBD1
CASSLLPGQGDFTDTQYF
TGTGCCAGCAGTCTCCTTCCGGGACAGGGGGACTTCACAGATACGCAGTATTTT
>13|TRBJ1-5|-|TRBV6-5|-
CASSFTVNQPQHF
TGTGCCAGCAGTTTCACAGTTAATCAGCCCCAGCATTTT
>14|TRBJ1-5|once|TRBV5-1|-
CASSLTGQRQPQHF
TGCGCCAGCAGTCTTACAGGGCAGAGGCAGCCCCAGCATTTT
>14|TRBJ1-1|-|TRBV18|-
CASSPPLDGTEAFF
TGTGCCAGCTCACCACCTCTTGACGGCACTGAAGCTTTCTTT
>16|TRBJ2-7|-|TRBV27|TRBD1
CASGTHPGTANYEQYF
TGTGCCAGCGGGACACACCCCGGGACAGCAAACTACGAGCAGTACTTC
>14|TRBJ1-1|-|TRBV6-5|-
CASRERRGPLGAFF
TGTGCCAGCCGGGAGCGTAGGGGACCTCTGGGGGCTTTCTTT
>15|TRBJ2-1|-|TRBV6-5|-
CASSRGIFLYNEQFF
TGTGCCAGCAGCCGGGGGATATTCCTTTACAATGAGCAGTTCTTC
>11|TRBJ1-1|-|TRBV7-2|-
CASSLDTEAFF
TGTGCCAGCAGCTTAGATACTGAAGCTTTCTTT
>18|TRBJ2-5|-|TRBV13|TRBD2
CASSLGALADWIGETQYF
TGTGCCAGCAGCTTAGGGGCCCTAGCGGACTGGATTGGGGAGACCCAGTACTTC
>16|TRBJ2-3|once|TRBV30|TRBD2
CAWGHLAGGPADTQYF
TGTGCCTGGGGCCATCTAGCGGGAGGGCCGGCAGATACGCAGTATTTT
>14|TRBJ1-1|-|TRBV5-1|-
CASSTRQLNTEAFF
TGCGCCAGCAGTACTAGACAGCTAAACACTGAAGCTTTCTTT
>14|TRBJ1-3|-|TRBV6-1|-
CASSTISSGNTIYF
TGTGCCAGCAGTACGATAAGCTCTGGAAACACCATATATTTT
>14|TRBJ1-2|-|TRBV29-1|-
CSVGLRVRDTGYTF
TGCAGCGTTGGTTTAAGGGTCAGGGACACTGGCTACACCTTC
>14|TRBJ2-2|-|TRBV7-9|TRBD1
CASTRTGDTGELFF
TGTGCCAGCACCCGGACAGGGGACACCGGGGAGCTGTTTTTT
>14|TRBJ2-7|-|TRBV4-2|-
CASSQAWRPYEQYF
TGTGCCAGCAGCCAAGCCTGGCGGCCCTACGAGCAGTACTTC
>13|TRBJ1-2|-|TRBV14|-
CASSQGTFRGYTF
TGTGCCAGCAGCCAAGGGACATTCAGGGGCTACACCTTC
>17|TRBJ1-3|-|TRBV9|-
CASSVEGHQASGNTIYF
TGTGCCAGCAGCGTAGAAGGACACCAAGCCTCTGGAAACACCATATATTTT
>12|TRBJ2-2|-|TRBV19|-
CASSILGAAVFF
TGTGCCAGTAGTATATTGGGGGCGGCGGTGTTTTTT
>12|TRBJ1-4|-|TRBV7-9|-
CASSFLNEKLFF
TGTGCCAGCAGCTTTCTTAATGAAAAACTGTTTTTT
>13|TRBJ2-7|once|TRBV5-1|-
CASSPNLDSEQYF
TGCGCCAGCAGCCCCAACCTGGACTCGGAGCAGTACTTC
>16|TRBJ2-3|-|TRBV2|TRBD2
CASLSELAGHTDTQYF
TGTGCCAGCCTTTCAGAACTAGCGGGACACACAGATACGCAGTATTTT
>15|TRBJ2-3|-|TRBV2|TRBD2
CASSELAAFTDTQYF
TGTGCCAGCAGTGAACTAGCGGCCTTTACAGATACGCAGTATTTT
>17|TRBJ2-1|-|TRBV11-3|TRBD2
CASSLGGTSNIDNEQFF
TGTGCCAGCAGCTTAGGCGGGACTAGCAATATTGACAATGAGCAGTTCTTC
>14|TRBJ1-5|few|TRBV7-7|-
CASSFRGSPSHQHF
TGTGCTAGCAGCTTTCGGGGTTCCCCCTCTCACCAGCATTTT
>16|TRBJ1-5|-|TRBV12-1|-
CASSFGGSGRNQPQHF
TGTGCCAGCAGCTTTGGGGGGAGCGGTCGCAATCAGCCCCAGCATTTT
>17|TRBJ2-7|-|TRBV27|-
CASSLRDQPMGRYEQYF
TGTGCCAGCAGTTTAAGGGACCAACCCATGGGCCGTTACGAGCAGTACTTC
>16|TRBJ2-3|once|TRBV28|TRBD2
CASLRAGVDYTDTQYF
TGTGCCAGCCTAAGGGCGGGAGTCGATTACACAGATACGCAGTATTTT
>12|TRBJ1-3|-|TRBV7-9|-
CASTGSGNTIYF
TGTGCCAGCACCGGCTCTGGAAACACCATATATTTT
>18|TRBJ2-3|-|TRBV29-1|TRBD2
CSVVPRVAGGPGPDTQYF
TGCAGCGTTGTCCCGAGAGTAGCGGGAGGGCCGGGGCCAGATACGCAGTATTTT
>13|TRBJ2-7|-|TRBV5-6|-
CASSLRQYYEQYF
TGTGCCAGCAGCTTGCGTCAGTACTACGAGCAGTACTTC
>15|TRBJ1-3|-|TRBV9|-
CASSESETSGNTIYF
TGTGCCAGCAGCGAGTCCGAAACCTCTGGAAACACCATATATTTT
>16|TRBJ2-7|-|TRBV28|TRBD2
CASCDNMGLSGDEQYF
TGTGCCAGCTGTGACAATATGGGACTCAGCGGGGACGAGCAGTACTTC
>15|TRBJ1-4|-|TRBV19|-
CASSPRDRANEKLFF
TGTGCCAGTAGCCCCAGGGACCGGGCTAATGAAAAACTGTTTTTT
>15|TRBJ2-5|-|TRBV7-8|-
CASSYLGRLWETQYF
TGTGCCAGCAGCTACCTCGGACGGTTGTGGGAGACCCAGTACTTC
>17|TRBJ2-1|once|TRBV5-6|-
CASSPDPRQATYNEQFF
TGTGCCAGCAGCCCCGACCCTCGACAGGCCACCTACAATGAGCAGTTCTTC
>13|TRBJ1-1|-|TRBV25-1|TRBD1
CASTRGANTEAFF
TGTGCCAGCACCAGGGGGGCGAACACTGAAGCTTTCTTT